The 12 T cell receptor beta chains reported below all come from one sample, sequenced in a study of PD-L1 blockade in urothelial cancer. Sequenced by immunoSEQ multiplex PCR; TCRdb stores in-frame clones only, minus some. The sample includes tens of thousands of clones, 60% to 85% of them seen just once. Documented time point: pretreatment peripheral blood. Sample: PBMCs, taken around atezolizumab (anti-PD-L1) treatment. These receptors were collected from a man between 65 and 80 years old with urothelial cancer.

J is TRBJ2-5 and V is TRBV11-2, with TRBD2 matching 7 bases. Per the germline V gene, CDR1 is SGHAT and CDR2 is FQNNGV. The CDR3 length is 17 residues. Unmatched junction bases numbered 15, after V lost 4 bases and J lost 4 bases. This CDR3 reads CASSSLGAGDVGETQYF. The CDR3 DNA reads TGTGCCAGCAGCTCTTTAGGGGCGGGGGACGTCGGAGAGACCCAGTACTTC.

The chain combines TRBV30 with TRBJ2-7, with 9 bases matching TRBD2. Germline CDR1 GTSNPN, CDR2 SVGIG (reference sequence). This CDR3 region has 14 residues. The V and J ends lost 4 bases and 1 base, in that order; junction bases with no gene match: 5. The CDR3 DNA reads as TGTGCCTGGAATCGCCTAGCGGGATCCTACGAGCAGTACTTC. Its protein product is CAWNRLAGSYEQYF.

This clone was seen only a few times. The junction and the germline gene differ at one end; a read error may be behind it. The chain joins TRBV7-7 to TRBJ1-4; D is ambiguous. Germline V gene data show CDR1 as SSHAT and CDR2 as FNYEAQ (reference sequence). CDR3 length: 15 residues. The CDR3 protein is CASSLNPGLNEKLFF. DNA of the CDR3: TGTGCTAGCAGCTTAAATCCAGGCTTAAATGAAAAACTGTTTTTT.

This clone was seen a few times. V and J are TRBV10-1 and TRBJ2-7, with D perhaps TRBD1 (6 bases). Germline CDR1 is WNHNN and CDR2 is SYGVQD (reference sequence). The CDR3 loop spans 13 amino acids. V dropped 9 bases and J dropped 2 bases, with 14 bases sitting between them. CDR3 residues: CASSTGPTYEQYF. CDR3 coding DNA: TGCGCCAGTTCAACAGGGCCCACCTACGAGCAGTACTTC.

V and J are TRBV9 and TRBJ2-7; 8 bases line up with TRBD1. The CDR3 runs to 17 residues. Germline CDR1 reads SGDLS; CDR2 reads YYNGEE. The V and J ends lost 2 bases and 0 bases, in that order; junction bases with no gene match: 10. CDR3 residues: CASSVGAGGPFSYEQYF. In nucleotides, the CDR3 is TGTGCCAGCAGCGTTGGGGCAGGGGGCCCATTCTCCTACGAGCAGTACTTC.

The chain recombines TRBV6-1 with TRBJ1-6, with unresolved D. Trimming cost V 7 bases and J 8 bases, with 6 bases left between them. The CDR3 totals 11 residues. From germline, CDR1 is MNHNS and CDR2 SASEGT. CDR3 coding DNA: TGTGCCAGCAAATTATATTCACCCCTCCACTTT. Residues: CASKLYSPLHF.

This rearrangement joins TRBV7-9 to TRBJ2-1, with 13 nucleotides matching TRBD2. Germline-derived CDR1 and CDR2 are SEHNR and FQNEAQ (reference sequence). This CDR3 contains 15 residues. Trimming removed 5 bases from V and 6 bases from J; junction bases left unmatched: 4. Written as DNA, the CDR3 is TGTGCCAGCAGCCAACTAGCGGGAGGGCTCAATGAGCAGTTCTTC. It is translated as CASSQLAGGLNEQFF.

The chain employs TRBV6-1 and TRBJ2-2, with TRBD2 as a possible D gene (6 bases). CDR1 MNHNS and CDR2 SASEGT come from the germline V gene. This CDR3 is 16 amino acids long. The V and J ends lost 4 bases and 2 bases respectively, with 14 bases between them. The CDR3 region is CASSGRGLFNTGELFF. The CDR3 nucleotides are TGTGCCAGCAGTGGCCGGGGACTCTTTAACACCGGGGAGCTGTTTTTT.

The rearrangement links TRBV4-1 to TRBJ2-1; the D gene is possibly TRBD2 (6 bases). The germline gives CDR1 MGHRA, CDR2 YSYEKL. V was pared by 3 bases and J by 12 bases, with 12 bases between. This CDR3 has 12 residues. The DNA of the CDR3 is TGCGCCAGCAGCCACCCGCGGGGTACGCAGTTCTTC. Amino acids: CASSHPRGTQFF.

This chain uses TRBV4-1 with TRBJ1-5, with 8 positions matching TRBD1. CDR3 size: 17 residues. Per germline, CDR1 MGHRA and CDR2 YSYEKL. Trimming took 0 bases from V and 2 from J; bases not matched to a gene: 6. CDR3 DNA sequence: TGCGCCAGCAGCCAAGAAGTTTTACAGGGGGGCAATCAGCCCCAGCATTTT. It specifies CASSQEVLQGGNQPQHF.

The chain has TRBV30 and TRBJ2-7; 7 nucleotides match TRBD2. V gave up 0 bases and J gave up 2 bases; unmatched junction bases: 7. This CDR3 comprises 15 residues. Germline CDR1 is GTSNPN and CDR2 is SVGIG (reference sequence). CDR3 DNA sequence: TGTGCCTGGAGTGTATCGGCGGGAGTCCCCTACGAGCAGTACTTC. Its translation: CAWSVSAGVPYEQYF.

The chain has TRBV30 and TRBJ2-5; weak D call: TRBD1 (5 bases). Trimming took off 4 bases at V and 4 bases at J, with 10 bases between the two ends. The CDR3 runs to 12 residues. In germline, CDR1 is GTSNPN, CDR2 SVGIG (reference sequence). The DNA for the CDR3 is TGTGCCTGGACCAGGGAAGGAGAGACCCAGTACTTC. It specifies CAWTREGETQYF.